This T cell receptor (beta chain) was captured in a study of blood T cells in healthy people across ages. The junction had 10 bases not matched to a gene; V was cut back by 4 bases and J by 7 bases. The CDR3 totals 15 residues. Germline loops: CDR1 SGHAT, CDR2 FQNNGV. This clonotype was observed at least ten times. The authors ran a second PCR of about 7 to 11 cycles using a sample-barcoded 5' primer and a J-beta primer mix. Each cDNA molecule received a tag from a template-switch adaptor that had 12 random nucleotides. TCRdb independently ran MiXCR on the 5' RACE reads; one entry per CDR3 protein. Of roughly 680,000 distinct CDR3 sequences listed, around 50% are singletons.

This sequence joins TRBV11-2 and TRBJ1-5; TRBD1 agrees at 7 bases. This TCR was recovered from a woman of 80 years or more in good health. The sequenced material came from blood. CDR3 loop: CASSSDMTGLQPQHF. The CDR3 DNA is TGTGCCAGCAGCTCCGATATGACAGGGTTGCAGCCCCAGCATTTT.